Detailed here is one T cell receptor (beta chain). The table lists this clone with a count of one. Its binding antigen is unknown. Per-nucleotide qualities are absent, and no much larger clonotype sits a single base away. CDR3 length: 13 amino acids, cysteine to phenylalanine. The CDR3 DNA has 39 bases and is translated from base 1. V has 9 bases trimmed and J has 3 bases trimmed; junction bases matching no gene number 6. CDR1 and CDR2 were assigned from the germline V gene as SNHLY and FYNNEI. The immunoSEQ Assay, a bias-controlled multiplex PCR, was used to amplify TCRbeta CDR3 regions from genomic DNA. In the source study's methods: The number of nucleated cells in each sample was estimated by amplification of reference gene primers within the assay. To quantify the absolute abundance of each unique TCRbeta CDR3 rearrangement, sequence reads were collapsed and filtered. For each sample, productive Simpson clonality was calculated by taking the square root of Simpson's diversity index across productive rearrangements. TCRdb took over this immuneACCESS table, retaining in-frame rearrangements with V and J assigned. Such tables are incomplete; in checked studies, under half of the missing clones stem from an unresolved V gene, and the remainder is unexplained. The DNA was the basis for D and trimming; V, J and clone size are from that table. The sample profile shows about 350,000 clones; roughly 90% of them were found once. Clones ranked in the top ten supply just over 1% of the sample.

The data derive from a study of blood T cell repertoires in COVID-19 (dated by TCRdb to about 2020). About the investigation overall: Samples covering the acute and convalescent phases of COVID-19 were provided by collaborators in the United States, Italy and Spain. The prospective study material was composed of cDNA or gDNA derived from T cells, B-cell-depleted T cells, or PBMCs. Subjects who had been exposed to COVID-19, were actively infected with it, or had recovered from it provided the deeply sampled blood TCRbeta repertoires that made up the dataset. A freely available public database, intended as a resource for researchers studying the immune response to SARS-CoV-2, is where the repertoires were released. The samples were drawn from the first 160 participants of the ongoing ImmuneRACE study and from over 950 subjects provided by 6 global collaborators. The sample metadata nearly always contained a de-identified subject ID, COVID-19 status, age in years and sex. Where available, HLA class I and class II types were taken from metadata supplied by the sample provider and were not determined by assay-based typing.

Enrolling through a virtual design, the prospective study's participants ranged in age from about 18 to 89 years and lived across some 22 United States geographic areas. In the prospective study, participants were assigned to cohorts based on the clinical history participants reported in a screening survey and a study questionnaire. Exposed participants had been in contact, within 2 weeks of entering the study, with a person who had a PCR-confirmed or clinician-diagnosed case of COVID-19. In the prospective study, mobile phlebotomists collected whole blood, serum and a nasopharyngeal or oropharyngeal swab from each participant. Additional blood draws and questionnaires over an approximately two-month period could optionally be provided by prospective study participants. Prospective study blood samples were shipped either frozen or at room temperature before DNA extraction. General findings and caveats noted by the study authors: The amount of clinical and demographic metadata varied by source and participant and was provided uncurated.

This clonotype was sampled from a woman between 25 and 40 years old who had been exposed to COVID-19. Sequencing was performed on PBMCs or T cells enriched from blood (not recorded which). Rearrangement joined TRBV2 to TRBJ2-3; TRBD1 agrees with 7 junctional bases. The sequenced DNA: TGTGCCAGGAGACAGGGTATGACAGATACGCAGTATTTT. It translates to CARRQGMTDTQYF.